Listed here are 29 T cell receptor beta chains from one sample, sequenced in a study of OX40 agonist ivuxolimab in advanced cancers. Sequenced by immunoSEQ multiplex PCR; TCRdb stores in-frame clones only, minus some. The repertoire consists of some 100,000 clones, with 75% to 95% occurring once and the leading ten covering under 0.4%. Sequences were derived from CD4+ or CD8+ T cells sorted from blood, sampled in a trial of the OX40 agonist ivuxolimab. These receptors all stem from an adult with an advanced solid tumor such as melanoma, head and neck, liver or kidney cancer.

The V and J genes are TRBV10-3 and TRBJ2-3, with D tentatively TRBD2 (5 bases). Germline V CDR1 and CDR2: ENHRY, SYGVKD. V was shortened by 7 bases and J by 6 bases, with 17 bases between the two germline ends. The CDR3 extends over 14 amino acids. CDR3 amino acids: CAITAGVTGDTQYF. The CDR3 nucleotides are TGTGCCATCACTGCGGGTGTAACGGGGGATACGCAGTATTTT.

The rearrangement joins TRBV7-8 to TRBJ2-7; TRBD1 is a possible D gene (6 bases). Germline CDR1 and CDR2: SGHVS and FQNEAQ. The CDR3 is made up of 13 amino acids. The V end lost 1 base, the J end lost 5 bases, and 9 bases lay between the germline ends. The CDR3 bases are TGTGCCAGCAGCTTAGACAGGGTCAACGAGCAGTACTTC. Translation gives CASSLDRVNEQYF.

About this clone itself: The germline gene is not matched at one end of the junction; a read error may be the cause. The chain carries TRBV18 and TRBJ2-2, with 11 bases fitting TRBD2. Germline CDR1 and CDR2: KGHSH and LQKENI. CDR3 length equals 17 residues. This chain's CDR3 is CASSPLTGTSGTGELFF. In DNA, the CDR3 is TGTGCCAGCTCGCCACTGACCGGGACTAGCGGCACCGGGGAGCTGTTTTTT.

The chain couples TRBV7-3 to TRBJ2-3; 7 nucleotides agree with TRBD1. J was trimmed by 2 bases and V by 4 bases; bases with no gene match: 6. The CDR3 sequence is 15 residues long. Germline assignment: CDR1 SGHTA and CDR2 FQGTGA. The CDR3 sequence: CASSSTGVDTDTQYF. In DNA, the CDR3 is TGTGCCAGCAGCTCTACAGGGGTTGACACAGATACGCAGTATTTT.

The V gene is TRBV7-2, the J gene TRBJ2-7; possibly TRBD2 for D (5 bases). The ends were cut back, 2 bases at V and 6 bases at J, with 17 bases in the middle. Germline CDR1 SGHTA, CDR2 FQGNSA. This CDR3 contains 15 residues. The chain's CDR3 is CASSLSLAPFTEQYF. As DNA, the CDR3 is TGTGCCAGCAGCTTATCTCTAGCCCCCTTCACCGAGCAGTACTTC.

V is TRBV5-4 and J is TRBJ2-1; D is ambiguous. The CDR3 extends over 15 amino acids. Germline-derived CDR1 and CDR2 are SGHNT and YYREEE (reference sequence). V was cut by 1 base and J by 4 bases, with 12 bases left in between. This CDR3 reads CASSLRADAYNEQFF. CDR3 coding DNA: TGTGCCAGCAGCTTGAGGGCCGACGCTTACAATGAGCAGTTCTTC.

J is TRBJ2-1 and V is TRBV6-6, with TRBD1 identical over 10 bases. Germline loops: CDR1 MNHNY, CDR2 SVGAGI (reference sequence). CDR3 length: 16 residues. Trimming removed 2 bases from V and 2 bases from J; junction bases left unmatched: 3. CDR3 sequence (DNA): TGTGCCAGCAGTTACATCGGGACAGGGGCCTACAATGAGCAGTTCTTC. Translation gives CASSYIGTGAYNEQFF.

This chain connects TRBV4-2 to TRBJ1-5; D perhaps matches TRBD1 (5 bases). The germline V gene encodes CDR1 LGHNA and CDR2 YNFKEQ. V lost 4 bases and J 0 bases, leaving 13 bases between the germline ends. The CDR3 runs to 16 residues. The CDR3 protein is CASSLARGYSNQPQHF. CDR3 DNA sequence: TGTGCCAGCAGCCTCGCCCGGGGGTATAGCAATCAGCCCCAGCATTTT.

This clone came up a few times. This chain uses TRBV28 with TRBJ1-4; 8 nucleotides align to TRBD1. With 7 bases clipped from V and 8 bases from J, the junction kept 12 bases outside the gene matches. This CDR3 spans 15 amino acids. Germline-derived CDR1 and CDR2 are MDHEN and SYDVKM. CDR3 bases: TGTGCCAGCATTGGGGTCGGACAGGGTTGGGAAAAACTGTTTTTT. This encodes CASIGVGQGWEKLFF.

V usage is TRBV7-6 and J usage is TRBJ1-6; 7 positions match TRBD1. The length of the CDR3 is 15 residues. Unmatched junction bases numbered 4, after V lost 4 bases and J lost 4 bases. CDR1 is SGHVS and CDR2 is FNYEAQ in the germline V gene. This CDR3 reads CASSSLTGYNSPLHF. CDR3 in DNA: TGTGCCAGCAGCTCGTTGACAGGGTATAATTCACCCCTCCACTTT.

A note on this clone: Other DNA sequences within the sample encode an identical CDR3. The rearrangement joins TRBV30 to TRBJ2-1; 9 bases fit TRBD1. V lost 5 bases to trimming and J lost 3 bases; unmatched junction nucleotides: 2. Germline loops: CDR1 GTSNPN, CDR2 SVGIG (reference sequence). This CDR3 is built from 13 residues. Written as DNA, the CDR3 is TGTGCCTGGTCGACAGGGGGCTACAATGAGCAGTTCTTC. This translates into CAWSTGGYNEQFF.

The V call is TRBV21-1, the J call TRBJ2-4; the table calls TRBD2, which could not be checked here. TRBV21-1 is labeled a pseudogene. This CDR3 comprises 14 residues. The CDR3 here is CASKDWESKNIQYF. DNA for the CDR3: TGTGCCAGCAAGGATTGGGAGTCCAAAAACATTCAGTACTTC.

V is TRBV10-3 and J is TRBJ2-2; 10 nucleotides line up with TRBD1. CDR3 length: 17 amino acids. The germline CDR1 and CDR2 sequences are ENHRY and SYGVKD. V shed 2 bases, J shed 6 bases, and the junction held 9 bases outside the gene matches. The CDR3 sequence is CAISERRGQGGAGELFF. CDR3 sequence (DNA): TGTGCCATCAGTGAGCGAAGAGGACAGGGGGGGGCCGGGGAGCTGTTTTTT.

The count of this clone is one. The chain employs TRBV5-1 and TRBJ2-7; no clear D. V was trimmed by 0 bases and J by 4 bases, leaving 14 bases between them. The CDR3 has 15 residues. The germline gives CDR1 SGHRS, CDR2 YFSETQ. The CDR3 protein is CASSLGATISYEQYF. In nucleotides, the CDR3 is TGCGCCAGCAGCTTGGGAGCTACAATATCATACGAGCAGTACTTC.

The CDR3 DNA follows: TGCAGCGTTGAGAAAGGGACGGATGGCTACACCTTC. Amino acids: CSVEKGTDGYTF. This rearrangement joins TRBV29-1 to TRBJ1-2, with D possibly matching TRBD1 (5 bases). CDR1 and CDR2 from the germline V gene are SQVTM and ANQGSEA. The CDR3 loop spans 12 amino acids. V lost 3 bases to trimming and J lost 6 bases, with 11 bases between them.

The chain joins TRBV4-3 to TRBJ2-1, with 11 positions matching TRBD2. Germline trimming cut 2 bases from V and 4 bases from J; bases unmatched to any gene: 7. Looked up from germline, CDR1 is LGHNA and CDR2 is YSLEER. The CDR3 sequence is 17 residues long. The CDR3 spells CASSQHKLAGEYNEQFF. The CDR3 region has the DNA TGCGCCAGCAGCCAACATAAACTAGCGGGAGAGTACAATGAGCAGTTCTTC.

This chain uses TRBV7-3 with TRBJ2-1; 11 bases align to TRBD2. CDR1 SGHTA and CDR2 FQGTGA come from the germline V gene. Trimming took 5 bases from V and 9 from J; bases not matched to a gene: 9. The CDR3 loop spans 15 amino acids. CDR3 region: CASSQGVLAGGEQFF. CDR3 coding DNA: TGTGCCAGCAGCCAAGGGGTCCTAGCGGGAGGTGAGCAGTTCTTC.

This chain links TRBV10-3 with TRBJ2-7; no firm D call. V dropped 0 bases and J dropped 5 bases, with 2 bases sitting between them. CDR1 and CDR2 from the germline V gene are ENHRY and SYGVKD. The CDR3 is made up of 11 amino acids. This chain's CDR3 is CAISESNEQYF. CDR3 in DNA: TGTGCCATCAGTGAGTCGAACGAGCAGTACTTC.

The rearrangement uses TRBV11-1 and TRBJ2-1; TRBD2 matches at 15 bases. The CDR3 sequence is 14 residues long. Germline CDR1 reads SGHAT; CDR2 reads FQDESV (reference sequence). V dropped 5 bases and J dropped 13; count of bases not matched to a gene: 6. In DNA, the CDR3 is TGTGCCAGCAGCGTGGGACTAGCGGGAGGAGGTCAGTTCTTC. Protein sequence: CASSVGLAGGGQFF.

Here the CDR3 reads CASSPPTGSGEKLFF. CDR3 in DNA: TGTGCCAGCAGCCCCCCCACAGGGTCCGGTGAAAAACTGTTTTTT. The rearrangement uses TRBV28 and TRBJ1-4; tentative D call: TRBD1 (6 bases). The CDR3 runs to 15 residues. CDR1 and CDR2 (germline): MDHEN, SYDVKM. V was shortened by 6 bases and J by 7 bases, with 18 bases between the two germline ends.

Ten or more counts support this clone. This chain connects TRBV7-2 to TRBJ2-2; no reliable D call. The CDR3 runs to 16 residues. V was shortened by 5 bases and J by 4 bases, with 17 bases between the two germline ends. The germline gives CDR1 SGHTA, CDR2 FQGNSA. The CDR3 region is CASSLQGSSSTGELFF. CDR3 bases: TGTGCCAGCAGCCTGCAAGGTAGTTCGAGCACCGGGGAGCTGTTTTTT.

The genes are TRBV5-1 and TRBJ2-3; a weak D match, TRBD1 (5 bases). Germline V gene lookup returns CDR1 SGHRS and CDR2 YFSETQ. This CDR3 contains 15 residues. Trimming stripped 1 base from V and 5 bases from J, with 14 bases between. The CDR3 nucleotides are TGCGCCAGCAGCTTGAGGACACGGATGGGAGATACGCAGTATTTT. It specifies CASSLRTRMGDTQYF.

The genes are TRBV2 and TRBJ2-7, with D maybe TRBD1 (6 bases). The CDR3 totals 14 residues. Trimming took 6 bases from V and 4 from J, leaving 16 bases between them. The germline V gene encodes CDR1 SNHLY and CDR2 FYNNEI. CDR3 DNA: TGTGCCAGCAGGGAAACAGGGATGGGTTACGAGCAGTACTTC. It codes for CASRETGMGYEQYF.

The chain is built from TRBV11-2 and TRBJ2-5; 7 bases agree with TRBD2. The J call may be wrong; the DNA end is better matched by TRBJ2-7. The germline V gene has CDR1 SGHAT and CDR2 FQNNGV. The CDR3 is 14 residues long. This CDR3 reads CASSSRTSFSEQYF. CDR3 DNA sequence: TGTGCCAGCAGCTCCCGGACTAGTTTCTCCGAGCAGTACTTC.

The rearrangement joins TRBV19 to TRBJ2-4, with 8 bases that match TRBD1. V dropped 3 bases and J dropped 1; count of bases not matched to a gene: 8. CDR3 size: 17 residues. Looked up from germline, CDR1 is LNHDA and CDR2 is SQIVND (reference sequence). Here the CDR3 DNA reads TGTGCCAGTAGTATCGGACAGGGTACGAGGGCCAAAAACATTCAGTACTTC. Its translation is CASSIGQGTRAKNIQYF.

The chain employs TRBV19 and TRBJ2-3; D gene uncertain. This CDR3 has 14 amino acids. Trimming removed 5 bases at V and 0 bases at J, with 9 bases between. Per the germline V gene, CDR1 is LNHDA and CDR2 is SQIVND (reference sequence). For the CDR3, the DNA is TGTGCCAGTAGTCAATCCGTGAGCACAGATACGCAGTATTTT. Protein sequence: CASSQSVSTDTQYF.

This clone was counted a single time. The rearrangement links TRBV5-6 to TRBJ1-3, with D tentatively TRBD1 (5 bases). CDR3 length: 15 residues. V dropped 4 bases and J dropped 3 bases, with 14 bases sitting between them. Looked up from germline, CDR1 is SGHDT and CDR2 is YYEEEE. The CDR3 nucleotides read TGTGCCAGCAGCCCCGGGACCGCCTTTGGAAACACCATATATTTT. Translating it yields CASSPGTAFGNTIYF.

The chain links TRBV19 to TRBJ2-2; the D is unclear. The germline V gene encodes CDR1 LNHDA and CDR2 SQIVND (reference sequence). The CDR3 length is 13 residues. V lost 3 bases to trimming and J lost 6 bases, with 8 bases between them. CDR3 in amino acids: CASSMLESGELFF. Here the CDR3 DNA reads TGTGCCAGTAGTATGCTAGAATCCGGGGAGCTGTTTTTT.

The chain recombines TRBV7-3 with TRBJ2-3; 7 positions match TRBD2. The CDR3 runs to 16 residues. Germline CDR1 SGHTA, CDR2 FQGTGA. V was pared by 2 bases and J by 4 bases, with 9 bases of the junction left unmatched. CDR3 DNA sequence: TGTGCCAGCAGCTTATTGGTCGGCGGGAGCGCAGATACGCAGTATTTT. Amino acids: CASSLLVGGSADTQYF. The whole variable domain, remainder taken from reference TRBV7-3 and TRBJ2-3, is GAGVSQTPSNKVTEKGKYVELRCDPISGHTALYWYRQSLGQGPEFLIYFQGTGAADDSGLPNDRFFAVRPEGSVSTLKIQRTERGDSAVYLCASSLLVGGSADTQYFGPGTRLTVL.